A single sample is the source of the 10 T cell receptor beta chains below, sequenced in a study of multiple sclerosis patients with progressive multifocal leukoencephalopathy (dated by TCRdb to the late 2010s). The sample's time point, from its label and the paper: before natalizumab initiation. The library came from the immunoSEQ multiplex PCR assay. In its TCRdb copy, this immuneACCESS table keeps in-frame sequences only and misses some clones. Where compared with another copy, unresolved V genes explain less than half of these, and the others have no known cause. The sample table shows 25,000 to 35,000 clones, and about 91% are seen once. Of the sample, 1.9% falls within the top ten clones. Sequenced: PBMCs. The receptors come from a young man with multiple sclerosis.

This clone is a singleton in its sample. Other nucleotide sequences from this sample produce the same CDR3. V gene TRBV6-5 combines with J gene TRBJ2-1; 11 bases fit TRBD2. Germline loops: CDR1 MNHEY, CDR2 SVGAGI. This CDR3 spans 15 amino acids. V shed 2 bases and J 3 bases; nucleotides not matched to a gene: 0. The CDR3 region is CASSYGTSGYNEQFF. The CDR3 DNA follows: TGTGCCAGCAGTTACGGGACTAGCGGCTACAATGAGCAGTTCTTC.

The chain carries TRBV5-1 and TRBJ2-3; 9 bases match TRBD1. Germline CDR1 and CDR2: SGHRS and YFSETQ. CDR3 length: 15 amino acids. V shed 4 bases and J 3 bases; nucleotides not matched to a gene: 6. The CDR3 DNA follows: TGCGCCAGCAGCGGGGGACAGGGAGGGACAGATACGCAGTATTTT. Amino acid sequence: CASSGGQGGTDTQYF. Looking up the rest from reference TRBV5-1 and TRBJ2-3 gives the full variable domain: KAGVTQTPRYLIKTRGQQVTLSCSPISGHRSVSWYQQTPGQGLQFLFEYFSETQRNKGNFPGRFSGRQFSNSRSEMNVSTLELGDSALYLCASSGGQGGTDTQYFGPGTRLTVL.

This chain uses TRBV6-1 with TRBJ1-1; TRBD1 aligns across 8 bases. Germline assignment: CDR1 MNHNS and CDR2 SASEGT. The junction had 11 bases not matched to a gene; V was cut back by 4 bases and J by 1 base. This CDR3 contains 17 residues. CDR3 sequence reads: CASSASGTGYSNTEAFF. CDR3 bases: TGTGCCAGCAGTGCTTCCGGGACAGGATATTCGAACACTGAAGCTTTCTTT.

The genes are TRBV11-2 and TRBJ2-7; D may be TRBD1 (5 bases). V was clipped by 1 base and J by 6 bases, with 10 bases between them. The V gene's germline CDR1 is SGHAT and CDR2 FQNNGV. The CDR3 has 13 amino acids. This CDR3 reads CASSLGGGREQYV. The CDR3 coding sequence is TGTGCCAGCAGCTTAGGGGGCGGTCGCGAGCAGTACGTC.

The J gene is TRBJ2-5, the V gene TRBV7-9; no definite D call. V lost 8 bases to trimming and J lost 5 bases, with 18 bases between them. Germline CDR1 is SEHNR and CDR2 is FQNEAQ (reference sequence). The CDR3 covers 14 residues. The CDR3 nucleotides are TGTGCCAGCGGCCATCGTCGCTCGGCGGAGACCCAGTACTTC. Residues: CASGHRRSAETQYF.

This clone was recorded a few times. V and J are TRBV27 and TRBJ2-3, with TRBD2 identical over 11 bases. V lost 4 bases to trimming and J lost 6 bases; unmatched junction nucleotides: 6. The germline CDR1 and CDR2 sequences are MNHEY and SMNVEV (reference sequence). The CDR3 runs to 15 residues. The CDR3 sequence is CASSSVAGGEDTQYF. The CDR3 DNA reads TGTGCCAGCAGTTCGGTAGCGGGAGGGGAGGATACGCAGTATTTT.

The rearrangement links TRBV7-2 to TRBJ2-1, with TRBD2 matching over 11 bases. The CDR3 has 19 residues. The trim removed 1 base at V and 0 bases at J, leaving 8 bases unmatched. Per germline, CDR1 SGHTA and CDR2 FQGNSA. The CDR3 sequence: CASSLGGLAGLSSYNEQFF. Written as DNA, the CDR3 is TGTGCCAGCAGCTTAGGCGGACTAGCGGGCTTGAGCTCCTACAATGAGCAGTTCTTC.

The gene calls are TRBV4-3 and TRBJ1-3; maybe TRBD1 (6 bases). Germline values: CDR1 LGHNA, CDR2 YSLEER. The CDR3 has 16 residues. Between the trimmed V and J ends, which lost 6 bases and 0 bases, there was a span of 15 bases. For the CDR3, the DNA is TGCGCCAGCAGTCCGACAGGCAGCAGCTCTGGAAACACCATATATTTT. Translation gives CASSPTGSSSGNTIYF.

The chain employs TRBV19 and TRBJ2-7; D uncertain. This CDR3 is 13 amino acids long. The germline V gene encodes CDR1 LNHDA and CDR2 SQIVND (reference sequence). Trimming took off 1 base at V and 5 bases at J, with 9 bases between the two ends. CDR3 bases: TGTGCCAGTAGTATAGTGTTTGGGCACGAGCAGTACTTC. The encoded protein is CASSIVFGHEQYF.

The genes are TRBV4-1 and TRBJ1-5, with D uncertain. This CDR3 has 17 amino acids. Germline CDR1 is MGHRA and CDR2 is YSYEKL. With 4 bases removed from V and 2 bases from J, the gap between germline ends came to 18 bases. CDR3 in DNA: TGCGCCAGCAGCCTAACACCGTTATCTGGGGGCAATCAGCCCCAGCATTTT. This gives the protein CASSLTPLSGGNQPQHF.